The rows below give T cell receptor beta chains drawn from one sample of a study of CD8 T cells in Susac syndrome. TCRdb processed the immunoSEQ multiplex PCR reads anew with MiXCR; each CDR3 protein has one entry. The sample consists of about 300,000 distinct CDR3 sequences, 75% to 90% of them appearing once. The material sequenced was CD8+ T cells from PBMCs. Source of these receptors: a human donor with multiple sclerosis. The CDR3 runs from the conserved cysteine through the conserved F or W. The order of the fields is V gene, clone size, D gene, J gene, CDR3 protein, CDR3 DNA. A D gene is named only where the DNA matches it firmly. The listing skips clone size in some rows; elsewhere it reads once, few, many or a size class.

TRBV6-2/TRBV6-3	NA	NA	TRBJ1-5	CASSYGRYNQPQHF	TGTGCCAGCAGTTATGGGCGGTACAATCAGCCCCAGCATTTT
TRBV7-8	NA	TRBD2	TRBJ2-1	CASSLALIGLAGGPSSYNEQFF	TGTGCCAGCAGCTTAGCGCTAATTGGACTAGCGGGAGGACCCAGCTCCTACAATGAGCAGTTCTTC
TRBV28	NA	NA	TRBJ2-2	CASSRYTNTGELFF	TGTGCCAGCAGCAGGTACACGAACACCGGGGAGCTGTTTTTT
TRBV7-8	NA	NA	TRBJ2-1	CASSLAGVGEQFF	TGTGCCAGCAGCTTAGCGGGGGTCGGTGAGCAGTTCTTC
TRBV30	NA	NA	TRBJ2-5	CAWISGDKSQETQYF	TGTGCCTGGATCTCCGGGGACAAATCACAAGAGACCCAGTACTTC
TRBV20-1	NA	NA	TRBJ2-3	CSAGMDTQYF	TGCAGTGCCGGAATGGATACGCAGTATTTT
TRBV6-2/TRBV6-3	NA	TRBD1	TRBJ2-5	CASSTPEDRVEETQYF	TGTGCCAGCAGTACCCCCGAGGACAGGGTTGAGGAGACCCAGTACTTC
TRBV6-1	NA	NA	TRBJ2-7	CASSEFAGYEQYF	TGTGCCAGCAGTGAATTTGCTGGGTACGAGCAGTACTTC
TRBV9	NA	NA	TRBJ2-2	CASSVGGSTGELFF	TGTGCCAGCAGCGTTGGGGGAAGCACCGGGGAGCTGTTTTTT
TRBV20-1	NA	NA	TRBJ2-7	CSARGLSYEQYF	TGCAGTGCTCGAGGGCTATCCTACGAGCAGTACTTC
TRBV20-1	once	TRBD1	TRBJ2-3	CSAPQGALSDTQYF	TGCAGTGCTCCCCAGGGGGCGTTATCCGATACGCAGTATTTT
TRBV25-1	NA	TRBD2	TRBJ2-5	CASSVRLAGGPEEETQYF	TGTGCCAGCAGTGTTCGACTAGCGGGAGGGCCCGAGGAAGAGACCCAGTACTTC
TRBV28	NA	TRBD2	TRBJ2-1	CASSSGTSPNEQFF	TGTGCCAGCAGTTCGGGGACTAGCCCCAATGAGCAGTTCTTC
TRBV20-1	NA	NA	TRBJ1-5	CSARSGLVWPQHF	TGCAGTGCTAGATCAGGGCTCGTCTGGCCCCAGCATTTT
TRBV30	NA	NA	TRBJ1-1	CAWSVVGGNTEAFF	TGTGCCTGGAGTGTAGTGGGGGGGAACACTGAAGCTTTCTTT
TRBV7-3	NA	NA	TRBJ2-1	CASSPYPGSYNEQFF	TGTGCCAGCAGCCCGTACCCGGGCTCCTACAATGAGCAGTTCTTC
TRBV7-8	NA	TRBD2	TRBJ2-3	CASSLMAGGPTDTQYF	TGTGCCAGCAGCTTAATGGCGGGGGGGCCTACAGATACGCAGTATTTT
TRBV7-3	once	TRBD2	TRBJ2-1	CASSVASGEYNEQFF	TGTGCCAGCAGCGTCGCTAGCGGGGAGTACAATGAGCAGTTCTTC
TRBV30	NA	NA	TRBJ2-3	CAWSGGAASTDTQYF	TGTGCCTGGAGTGGGGGAGCAGCCTCCACAGATACGCAGTATTTT
TRBV7-9	once	NA	TRBJ1-1	CASRVGTEAFF	TGTGCCAGCAGGGTTGGCACTGAAGCTTTCTTT
TRBV7-9	few	NA	TRBJ2-7	CASSLATSYEQYF	TGTGCCAGCAGCTTAGCGACTTCCTACGAGCAGTACTTC
TRBV5-4	NA	NA	TRBJ2-3	CASSLAPGPPRDTQYF	TGTGCCAGCAGCTTGGCCCCCGGGCCCCCTAGAGATACGCAGTATTTT
TRBV20-1	NA	TRBD1	TRBJ1-5	CSARDLDRGSNQPQHF	TGCAGTGCTAGAGATCTCGACAGGGGTAGCAATCAGCCCCAGCATTTT
TRBV5-8	NA	TRBD1	TRBJ1-4	CASSLVHRGWMYEKLFF	TGTGCCAGCAGCCTGGTCCACAGGGGTTGGATGTATGAAAAACTGTTTTTT
TRBV28	once	NA	TRBJ2-7	CASIDSAFAYEQYF	TGTGCCAGCATCGACTCGGCGTTTGCCTACGAGCAGTACTTC
TRBV7-2	once	NA	TRBJ1-2	CASSQPGLVRDCTF	TGTGCCAGCAGCCAACCAGGGTTAGTGAGAGATTGCACCTTC
TRBV7-2	once	NA	TRBJ2-7	CASTGAVPSYEQYF	TGTGCCAGCACCGGGGCAGTCCCTTCCTACGAGCAGTACTTC
TRBV5-8	NA	NA	TRBJ1-1	CASSFRGIADTEAFF	TGTGCCAGCAGCTTTAGGGGAATCGCGGACACTGAAGCTTTCTTT
TRBV7-2	NA	NA	TRBJ2-7	CASSSDIGSTYEQYF	TGTGCCAGCAGCTCTGACATTGGCTCCACCTACGAGCAGTACTTC
TRBV9	NA	TRBD2	TRBJ2-3	CASNLAGASTDTQYF	TGTGCCAGCAACCTAGCGGGGGCTAGCACAGATACGCAGTATTTT
TRBV19	NA	TRBD1	TRBJ2-7	CASSIGPLGQGPYEQYF	TGTGCCAGTAGTATAGGCCCCCTCGGACAGGGCCCCTACGAGCAGTACTTC
TRBV7-9	NA	NA	TRBJ2-7	CASSLGISPYEQYF	TGTGCCAGCAGCTTAGGGATTTCACCCTACGAGCAGTACTTC
TRBV29-1	NA	TRBD1	TRBJ2-2	CSVLGTKFGQGGFTGELFF	TGCAGCGTTTTAGGGACCAAATTCGGACAGGGTGGGTTCACCGGGGAGCTGTTTTTT
TRBV20-1	NA	TRBD2	TRBJ2-3	CSARDSRESTDTQYF	TGCAGTGCTAGAGATTCGCGGGAGTCAACAGATACGCAGTATTTT
TRBV12-5	NA	NA	TRBJ2-7	CASGSTLCGENHYEQYF	TGTGCTAGTGGTTCCACCCTCTGCGGGGAGAACCACTACGAGCAGTACTTC
TRBV20-1	NA	TRBD2	TRBJ2-3	CSASRLAPVQGTTDTQYF	TGCAGTGCTTCCAGACTAGCGCCCGTGCAAGGAACCACAGATACGCAGTATTTT
TRBV27	NA	TRBD2	TRBJ2-1	CASSPWTSGDNEQFF	TGTGCCAGCAGTCCCTGGACTAGCGGGGATAATGAGCAGTTCTTC
TRBV3-1	NA	NA	TRBJ2-1	CASSQGPLGEHNEQFF	TGTGCCAGCAGCCAAGGTCCCCTGGGGGAGCACAATGAGCAGTTCTTC
TRBV30	NA	NA	TRBJ2-7	CAYEGPSSYEQYF	TGTGCCTACGAAGGACCGAGCTCCTACGAGCAGTACTTC
TRBV23-1	NA	NA	TRBJ2-5	CASSFRDQGTETQYF	TGCGCCAGCAGTTTCCGGGACCAAGGAACGGAGACCCAGTACTTC
TRBV28	once	NA	TRBJ2-7	CASSFGQAAPYEQYF	TGTGCCAGCAGTTTCGGGCAGGCGGCGCCTTACGAGCAGTACTTC
TRBV28	NA	TRBD1	TRBJ2-5	CASSLDRVAVEAQYF	TGTGCCAGCAGTCTGGACAGGGTTGCGGTGGAGGCCCAGTACTTC
TRBV30	NA	TRBD2	TRBJ2-3	CAWSSSGGALAQYF	TGTGCCTGGAGTAGCAGCGGGGGGGCCCTAGCGCAGTATTTT
TRBV25-1	NA	TRBD1	TRBJ2-2	CASTPGQGNTGELFF	TGTGCCAGCACACCGGGACAGGGAAACACCGGGGAGCTGTTTTTT
TRBV27	NA	NA	TRBJ1-2	CASSLSRRGGYTF	TGTGCCAGCAGTTTATCGCGAAGGGGCGGCTACACCTTC
TRBV9	few	NA	TRBJ2-3	CASSDSSKSTDTQYF	TGTGCCAGCAGCGACAGCAGTAAGAGCACAGATACGCAGTATTTT
TRBV7-2	NA	NA	TRBJ2-7	CASSLVNPVTSGRNYEQYF	TGTGCCAGCAGCTTAGTCAATCCGGTTACCTCGGGACGGAACTACGAGCAGTACTTC
TRBV24-1	NA	NA	TRBJ2-1	CATSDLRDETHNEQFF	TGTGCCACCAGTGATTTGCGGGACGAGACCCACAATGAGCAGTTCTTC
TRBV19	NA	NA	TRBJ1-2	CASSPREATRSYGYTF	TGTGCCAGTAGTCCCAGAGAGGCAACCAGATCTTATGGCTACACCTTC